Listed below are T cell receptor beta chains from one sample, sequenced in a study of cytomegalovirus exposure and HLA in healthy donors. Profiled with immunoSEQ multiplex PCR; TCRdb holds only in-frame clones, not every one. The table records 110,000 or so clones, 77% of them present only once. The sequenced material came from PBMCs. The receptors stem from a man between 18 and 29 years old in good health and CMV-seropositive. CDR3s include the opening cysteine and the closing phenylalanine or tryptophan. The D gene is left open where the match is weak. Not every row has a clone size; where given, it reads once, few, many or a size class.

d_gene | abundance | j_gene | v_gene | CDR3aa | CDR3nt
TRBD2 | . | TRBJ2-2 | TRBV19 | CASSMGGSGELFF | TGTGCCAGTAGTATGGGAGGGTCCGGGGAGCTGTTTTTT
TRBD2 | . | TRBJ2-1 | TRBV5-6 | CASSMLGGGGQFF | TGTGCCAGCAGCATGCTCGGCGGGGGAGGGCAGTTCTTC
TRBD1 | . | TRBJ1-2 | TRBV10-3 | CAISEGQGDGYTF | TGTGCCATCAGTGAGGGACAGGGGGACGGCTACACCTTC
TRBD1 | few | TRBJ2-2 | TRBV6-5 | CASSYPGGPNTGELFF | TGTGCCAGCAGTTACCCAGGGGGTCCGAACACCGGGGAGCTGTTTTTT
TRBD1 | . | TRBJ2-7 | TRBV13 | CASSRSTGPHGGEQYF | TGTGCCAGCAGCCGTTCGACAGGGCCCCATGGAGGCGAGCAGTACTTC
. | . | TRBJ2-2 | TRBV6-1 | CASSEEWQVFGELFF | TGTGCCAGCAGTGAAGAGTGGCAGGTTTTCGGGGAGCTGTTTTTT
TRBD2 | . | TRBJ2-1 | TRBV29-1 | CSVVLLAGGGNEQFF | TGCAGCGTTGTACTGCTAGCGGGAGGGGGAAATGAGCAGTTCTTC
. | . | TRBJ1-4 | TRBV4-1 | CASSPRENEKLFF | TGCGCCAGCAGCCCCAGGGAAAATGAAAAACTGTTTTTT
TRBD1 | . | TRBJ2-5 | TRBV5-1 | CASSRRDRGRETQYF | TGCGCCAGCAGCCGCCGGGACAGGGGTAGGGAGACCCAGTACTTC
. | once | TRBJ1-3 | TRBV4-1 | CASSQVPYGNTIYF | TGCGCCAGCAGCCAAGTCCCCTACGGAAACACCATATATTTT
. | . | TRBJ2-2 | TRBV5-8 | CASSLAGGRINTGELFF | TGTGCCAGCAGCTTGGCAGGCGGGCGGATAAACACCGGGGAGCTGTTTTTT
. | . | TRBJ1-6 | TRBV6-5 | CASRQTDSPLHF | TGTGCCAGCAGACAGACAGATTCACCCCTCCACTTT
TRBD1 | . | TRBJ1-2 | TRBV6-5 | CASSPGQGRWDTF | TGTGCCAGCAGTCCGGGACAGGGGCGATGGGACACCTTC
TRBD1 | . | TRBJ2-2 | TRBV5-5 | CASSAAGQGLTGELFF | TGTGCCAGCAGCGCCGCGGGACAGGGTCTGACCGGGGAGCTGTTTTTT
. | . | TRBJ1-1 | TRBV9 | CASGQGNTEAFF | TGTGCCAGCGGTCAGGGAAACACTGAAGCTTTCTTT
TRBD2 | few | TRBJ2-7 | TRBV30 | CAWSAPAGLMGEQYF | TGTGCCTGGAGTGCCCCAGCGGGATTAATGGGCGAGCAGTACTTC